This passage covers 15 T cell receptor beta chains from one sample sequenced in a study of T cells in Graves' hyperthyroidism and ophthalmopathy. The CDR3 regions of TCR beta were amplified from RNA transcripts. A set of HTBI primers served as the primers for a first-round RT-PCR of the TCR CDR3. TCRdb reprocessed the multiplex PCR reads with MiXCR, giving one entry per CDR3 protein. The sample lists about 420,000 distinct CDR3 sequences; less than 20% were seen once. Sequenced: blood. The receptors were sampled from a woman aged 18-29 years with Graves' hyperthyroidism.

The sample holds a few counts of this clonotype. The chain carries TRBV20-1 and TRBJ2-2; D ambiguous. The CDR3 consists of 11 residues. Germline CDR1 and CDR2: DFQATT and SNEGSKA (reference sequence). The germline V and J ends were trimmed by 6 bases and 6 bases, with 8 bases remaining between them. CDR3 region: CSARRSGELFF. The DNA for the CDR3 is TGCAGTGCCCGAAGATCCGGGGAGCTGTTTTTT.

Many counts were recorded for this clonotype. V gene TRBV4-1 combines with J gene TRBJ2-1, with TRBD2 matching 7 bases. Germline V gives CDR1 MGHRA, CDR2 YSYEKL. The CDR3 is made up of 15 amino acids. J gave up 3 bases and V 2 bases, and 4 bases lay outside the gene matches. DNA for the CDR3: TGCGCCAGCAGCCAAAGACTAGCCAACTACAATGAGCAGTTCTTC. This translates into CASSQRLANYNEQFF.

This clonotype has just a few counts. This chain links TRBV12-3 or TRBV12-4 with TRBJ1-2, with D unresolved. The V end was cut by 0 bases, the J end by 7 bases, with 6 bases between. CDR3 length equals 12 residues. CDR3 sequence (DNA): TGTGCCAGCAGTTTAGCCCCACTTGGCTACACCTTC. Its translation: CASSLAPLGYTF.

This clonotype was counted only a few times. J is TRBJ2-1 and V is TRBV5-6, with no clear D. Germline V CDR1 and CDR2: SGHDT, YYEEEE. V dropped 2 bases and J dropped 8 bases, with 17 bases sitting between them. The CDR3 runs 15 residues. The CDR3 region has the DNA TGTGCCAGCAGCTTCGGAAGTAGGATCCGTTATGAGCAGTTCTTC. Its protein product is CASSFGSRIRYEQFF.

The chain joins TRBV5-5 to TRBJ2-7, with 9 bases that match TRBD1. Germline assignment: CDR1 SGHKS and CDR2 YYEKEE (reference sequence). V dropped 1 base and J dropped 3; count of bases not matched to a gene: 5. The CDR3 covers 15 residues. The CDR3 DNA follows: TGTGCCAGCAGCTTGACCCGGGACAGGGTCTACGAGCAGTACTTC. This gives the protein CASSLTRDRVYEQYF.

This chain uses TRBV27 with TRBJ1-1; the D is unclear. CDR1 and CDR2 (germline): MNHEY, SMNVEV (reference sequence). The V end lost 6 bases, the J end lost 7 bases, and 18 bases lay between the germline ends. The CDR3 has 14 amino acids. The CDR3 DNA reads TGTGCCAGCAGGGGATCAGGACGGTCCAATGAAGCTTTCTTT. Protein sequence: CASRGSGRSNEAFF.

This clonotype appeared a few times. The gene calls are TRBV7-9 and TRBJ1-6, with TRBD1 matching over 7 bases. J lost 12 bases, V lost 3 bases, and 11 bases had no gene match. CDR1 and CDR2 from the germline V gene are SEHNR and FQNEAQ (reference sequence). The CDR3 loop spans 15 amino acids. CDR3 region: CASSLGQMPRGPLHF. CDR3 coding DNA: TGTGCCAGCAGCTTGGGACAGATGCCTAGGGGACCCCTCCACTTT.

V usage is TRBV12-3 or TRBV12-4 and J usage is TRBJ1-5, with 7 bases that match TRBD1. The CDR3 has 14 amino acids. V was clipped by 6 bases and J by 10 bases; unmatched bases: 12. As DNA, the CDR3 is TGTGCCAGCAGCCTGACAGGGTCGGGCAATCCCCAGCATTTT. It translates to CASSLTGSGNPQHF.

The sample holds a few counts of this clonotype. V usage is TRBV4-1 and J usage is TRBJ2-7, with no clear D. CDR3 length: 14 residues. V dropped 2 bases and J dropped 4 bases, with 12 bases sitting between them. Germline-derived CDR1 and CDR2 are MGHRA and YSYEKL. CDR3 DNA: TGCGCCAGCAGCCAATCCGGACCGATATACGAGCAGTACTTC. This encodes CASSQSGPIYEQYF.

This clonotype was detected many times. The rearrangement uses TRBV19 and TRBJ1-1, with D maybe TRBD1 (6 bases). V gave up 5 bases and J gave up 5 bases, with 18 bases separating them. Germline V gives CDR1 LNHDA, CDR2 SQIVND (reference sequence). This CDR3 is 15 amino acids long. The CDR3 is CASSHRAFGGTEAFF. The CDR3 DNA reads as TGTGCCAGTAGTCACAGGGCTTTTGGAGGAACTGAAGCTTTCTTT.

This clonotype was counted ten times or more. The chain has TRBV20-1 and TRBJ2-1; possible D gene TRBD2, 5 bases. Germline V gene lookup returns CDR1 DFQATT and CDR2 SNEGSKA (reference sequence). Trimming left V 7 bases short and J 5 bases short, with 9 bases between. The CDR3 is 11 amino acids. DNA for the CDR3: TGCAGTGTTGAGGGTAACAATGAGCAGTTCTTC. It codes for CSVEGNNEQFF.

This clonotype was picked up a small number of times. The V and J genes are TRBV20-1 and TRBJ2-1; 12 positions agree with TRBD2. V shed 5 bases, J shed 12 bases, and the junction held 17 bases outside the gene matches. Germline V gene data show CDR1 as DFQATT and CDR2 as SNEGSKA (reference sequence). The CDR3 contains 16 residues. The CDR3 DNA follows: TGCAGTGCTCCCCTCCCGACTAGCGGGAGAAGGGGGGGGCAGTTCTTC. Protein: CSAPLPTSGRRGGQFF.

This clonotype was observed at least ten times. The chain couples TRBV2 to TRBJ1-1; unclear D gene. CDR1 is SNHLY and CDR2 is FYNNEI in the germline V gene. The CDR3 extends over 11 amino acids. The V gene lost 8 bases and the J gene lost 4 bases, with 8 bases spanning the gap. DNA for the CDR3: TGTGCCAGCCGGGAGGCCACTGAAGCTTTCTTT. Translating gives CASREATEAFF.

This clonotype was observed a few times. This rearrangement joins TRBV5-1 to TRBJ2-3, with D perhaps TRBD2 (5 bases). The CDR3 consists of 11 residues. Trimming cost V 5 bases and J 6 bases, with 7 bases left between them. Germline-derived CDR1 and CDR2 are SGHRS and YFSETQ. CDR3 in amino acids: CASRDLDTQYF. The CDR3 bases are TGCGCCAGCAGGGACTTGGATACGCAGTATTTT.

This sequence joins TRBV12-3 or TRBV12-4 and TRBJ1-3; D unclear. Trimming stripped 7 bases from V and 0 bases from J, with 10 bases between. The CDR3 runs to 14 residues. The CDR3 DNA reads as TGTGCCAGCAAGTCCTGGGGCTCTGGAAACACCATATATTTT. This encodes CASKSWGSGNTIYF.